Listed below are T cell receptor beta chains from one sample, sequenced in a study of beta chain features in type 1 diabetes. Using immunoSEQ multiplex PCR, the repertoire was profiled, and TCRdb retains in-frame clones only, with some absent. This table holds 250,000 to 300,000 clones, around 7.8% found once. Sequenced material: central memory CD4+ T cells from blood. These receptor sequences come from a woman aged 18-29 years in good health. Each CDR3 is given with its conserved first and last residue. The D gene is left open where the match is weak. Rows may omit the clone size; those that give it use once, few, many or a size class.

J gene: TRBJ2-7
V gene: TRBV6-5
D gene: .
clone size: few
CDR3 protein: CASSPQEQYF
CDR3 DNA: TGTGCCAGCAGCCCGCAGGAGCAGTACTTC

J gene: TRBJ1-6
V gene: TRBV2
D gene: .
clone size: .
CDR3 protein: CASQTAQANSPLHF
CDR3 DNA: TGTGCCAGCCAAACGGCCCAGGCTAATTCACCCCTCCACTTT

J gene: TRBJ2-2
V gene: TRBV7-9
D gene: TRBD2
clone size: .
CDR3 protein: CATGGLAGSGELFF
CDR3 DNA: TGTGCCACCGGAGGACTAGCGGGATCCGGGGAGCTGTTTTTT

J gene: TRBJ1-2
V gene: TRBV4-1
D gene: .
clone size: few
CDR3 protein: CASSQDLGGNYGYTF
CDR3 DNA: TGCGCCAGCAGCCAAGATCTGGGGGGTAACTATGGCTACACCTTC

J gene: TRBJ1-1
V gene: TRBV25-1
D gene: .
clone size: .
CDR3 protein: CASLRTGGTEAFF
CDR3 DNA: TGTGCCAGTCTAAGAACGGGGGGGACTGAAGCTTTCTTT

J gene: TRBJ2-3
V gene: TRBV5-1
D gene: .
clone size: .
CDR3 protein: CASSLEVRRDTQYF
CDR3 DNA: TGCGCCAGCAGCTTGGAGGTCAGACGAGATACGCAGTATTTT

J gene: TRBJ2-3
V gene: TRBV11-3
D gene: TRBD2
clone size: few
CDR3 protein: CASSFSGGFTDTQYF
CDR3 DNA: TGTGCCAGCAGCTTTTCGGGGGGGTTCACAGATACGCAGTATTTT

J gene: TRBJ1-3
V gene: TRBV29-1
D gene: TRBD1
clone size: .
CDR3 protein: CSVAQGPGNTIYF
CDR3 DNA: TGCAGCGTTGCACAGGGGCCTGGAAACACCATATATTTT

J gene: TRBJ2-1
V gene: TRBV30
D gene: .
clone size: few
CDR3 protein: CAWSGLLRTSGEQFF
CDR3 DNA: TGTGCCTGGAGTGGGCTCCTCCGAACAAGCGGTGAGCAGTTCTTC

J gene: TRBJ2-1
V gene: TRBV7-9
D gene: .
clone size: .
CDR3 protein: CASSLETTRQFF
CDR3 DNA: TGTGCCAGCAGCTTAGAGACTACTCGGCAGTTCTTC

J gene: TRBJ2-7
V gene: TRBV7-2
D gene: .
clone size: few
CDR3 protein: CASSSTTNPESSYEQYF
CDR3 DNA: TGTGCCAGCTCGTCTACGACGAACCCAGAGAGCTCCTACGAGCAGTACTTC

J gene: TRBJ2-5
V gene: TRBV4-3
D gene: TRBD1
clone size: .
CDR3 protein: CASSVDRGETQYF
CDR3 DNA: TGCGCCAGCAGCGTTGACAGGGGAGAGACCCAGTACTTC

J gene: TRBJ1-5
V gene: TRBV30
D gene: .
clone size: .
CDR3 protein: CGWSVGAGPLNQPQHF
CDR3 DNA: TGTGGCTGGAGTGTAGGTGCTGGACCGCTAAATCAGCCCCAGCATTTT

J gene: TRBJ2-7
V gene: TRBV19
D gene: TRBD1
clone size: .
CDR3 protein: CASSTGQGAWGQYF
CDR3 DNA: TGTGCCAGTAGTACTGGACAGGGAGCTTGGGGGCAGTACTTC

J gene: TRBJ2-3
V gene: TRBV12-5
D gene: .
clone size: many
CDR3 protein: CASGYGIGADTQYF
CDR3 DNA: TGTGCTAGTGGTTATGGTATAGGGGCAGATACGCAGTATTTT

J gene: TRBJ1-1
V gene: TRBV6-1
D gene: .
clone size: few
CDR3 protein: CASVGPEGLGTEAFF
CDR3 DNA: TGTGCCAGCGTTGGCCCCGAAGGGCTTGGCACTGAAGCTTTCTTT